This T cell receptor (beta chain) stems from a study of T-cell memory formation after mild COVID-19. Looking at the study overall: TCR clustering was largely donor specific.

A few counts support this clonotype. Using its own MiXCR run on the 5' RACE reads, TCRdb lists one record per CDR3 protein. The table lists fewer than 350,000 distinct CDR3 sequences, 18% of them singletons. Between the trimmed V and J ends, which lost 3 bases and 0 bases, there was a span of 8 bases. Germline CDR1 and CDR2: DFQATT and SNEGSKA (reference sequence). The length of the CDR3 is 13 residues. Specimen: PBMCs or a T cell subset sorted from them (not recorded which). This TCR was sampled from a man younger than 30 who had mild COVID-19 (a few samples of this study predate the infection). Cell type and time point are not known. The chain recombines TRBV20-1 with TRBJ1-1, with D perhaps TRBD1 (5 bases). The CDR3 loop is CSASGDVNTEAFF. DNA of the CDR3: TGCAGTGCTAGTGGGGACGTGAACACTGAAGCTTTCTTT.